This T cell receptor beta chain was profiled in a study of tumor-infiltrating lymphocytes in primary liver carcinoma. Germline values: CDR1 WNHNN, CDR2 SYGVQD (reference sequence). This CDR3 contains 15 residues. With around 490 ng total RNA as template and a constant-region primer, TCR beta cDNA was made. Each TCR beta library was derived from three nested multiplex PCR rounds that employed slightly modified ARM-PCR. With TRBV1-TRBV30 forward primers and a C-beta reverse primer, the first two PCR rounds were run for around 10 cycles each. TCRdb re-called the multiplex PCR reads through MiXCR, storing one row per CDR3 protein. The profile shows tens of thousands of distinct CDR3 sequences, about three quarters of them singletons. Notes on this clonotype: The junction shows a germline mismatch at one end, possibly a read error.

Co-extraction of both nucleic acids (RNA and DNA) used about 17-31 mg of unsorted bulk tissue. Chronic HBV infection, untreated so far, was present in the patients. Samples were taken from five separate regions (per tumor). The V call is TRBV10-1, the J call TRBJ2-1; D is possibly TRBD1 (5 bases). Material for sequencing was liver tumor tissue from sampling region 2. Subset meaning: tumor region T2, inferior pole. The receptor was derived from a middle-aged man with primary liver carcinoma and hepatitis B virus infection. In DNA form, the CDR3 reads TGCGCCAGCAGTGGGAAGCAGGGTTCCTACAATGAGCACTTCTTC. The encoded protein is CASSGKQGSYNEHFF.